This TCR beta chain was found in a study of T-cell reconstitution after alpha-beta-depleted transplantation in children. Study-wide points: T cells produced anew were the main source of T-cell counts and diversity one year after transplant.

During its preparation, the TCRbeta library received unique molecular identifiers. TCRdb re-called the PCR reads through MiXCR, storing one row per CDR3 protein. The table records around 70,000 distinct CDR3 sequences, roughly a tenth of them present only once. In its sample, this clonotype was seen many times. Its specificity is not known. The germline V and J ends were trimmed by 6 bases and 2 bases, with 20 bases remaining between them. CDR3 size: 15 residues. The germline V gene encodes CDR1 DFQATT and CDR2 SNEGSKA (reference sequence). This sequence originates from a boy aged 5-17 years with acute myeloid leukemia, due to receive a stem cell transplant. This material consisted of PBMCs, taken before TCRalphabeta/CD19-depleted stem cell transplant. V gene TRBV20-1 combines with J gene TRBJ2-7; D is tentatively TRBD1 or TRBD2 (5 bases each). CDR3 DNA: TGCAGTGCCCCTCTCTCCGGGACCCGAGCCTACGAGCAGTACTTC. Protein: CSAPLSGTRAYEQYF.